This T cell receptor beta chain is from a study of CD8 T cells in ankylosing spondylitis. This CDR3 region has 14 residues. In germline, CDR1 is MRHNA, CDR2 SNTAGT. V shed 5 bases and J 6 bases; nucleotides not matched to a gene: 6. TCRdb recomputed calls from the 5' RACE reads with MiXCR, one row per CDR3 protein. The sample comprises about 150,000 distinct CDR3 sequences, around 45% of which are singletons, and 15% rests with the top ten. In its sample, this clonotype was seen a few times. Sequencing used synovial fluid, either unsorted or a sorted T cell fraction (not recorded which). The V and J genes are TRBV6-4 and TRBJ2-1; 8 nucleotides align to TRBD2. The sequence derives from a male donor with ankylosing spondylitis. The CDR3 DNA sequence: TGTGCCAGCAGTCAGACTAGCGCCCCCAATGAGCAGTTCTTC. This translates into CASSQTSAPNEQFF.